The present entry profiles one T cell receptor (beta chain) with its context. Its antigen is unidentified. The data originate from a study of T cells in narcolepsy. Background on the study: Enrolled donors included narcolepsy type 1 or type 2 patients and healthy controls. General observations from the study: No autoreactive T cell clone sequences appeared in some memory CD4+ repertoires. Healthy controls reportedly lacked the autoreactive clonotypes serially found in patients' blood.

CDR1 is KGHSH and CDR2 is LQKENI in the germline V gene. The CDR3 is 13 amino acids. V dropped 0 bases and J dropped 5 bases, with 7 bases sitting between them. Profiled with immunoSEQ multiplex PCR; TCRdb holds only in-frame clones, not every one. The sample has tens of thousands of clones, around 85% seen once. This clonotype was sampled from a human donor with narcolepsy. Sequenced: CD45RA- memory CD4+ T cells from PBMCs. The chain uses TRBV18 and TRBJ2-5; unclear D gene. This CDR3 reads CASSPPAAETQYF. The CDR3 nucleotides read TGTGCCAGCTCACCACCGGCGGCGGAGACCCAGTACTTC.